Below are 2 T cell receptor beta chains sequenced from a single sample in a study of T-cell memory formation after mild COVID-19. MiXCR, applied by TCRdb to the 5' RACE reads, yields one record per CDR3 protein. The data hold hundreds of thousands of distinct CDR3 sequences, with less than 25% observed a single time. The sequenced sample was PBMCs or a T cell subset sorted from them (not recorded which). The receptors stem from an adult woman who had mild COVID-19 (a few samples of this study predate the infection). Cell type and time point are not known.

Only a few counts were recorded for this clonotype. The chain recombines TRBV5-6 with TRBJ2-1, with 8 bases lining up with TRBD2. The germline V gene has CDR1 SGHDT and CDR2 YYEEEE. CDR3 length equals 16 residues. Trimming removed 0 bases from V and 5 bases from J; junction bases left unmatched: 7. This CDR3 reads CASSLGGGGRHNEQFF. CDR3 sequence (DNA): TGTGCCAGCAGCTTGGGTGGCGGGGGGCGACACAATGAGCAGTTCTTC.

The chain combines TRBV29-1 with TRBJ2-7, with TRBD2 identical over 7 bases. Trimming cost V 3 bases and J 2 bases; bases outside gene matches: 1. The length of the CDR3 is 12 residues. CDR1 is SQVTM and CDR2 is ANQGSEA in the germline V gene. The DNA for the CDR3 is TGCAGCGTTGATGGGGGGGCCTACGAGCAGTACTTC. Amino acid sequence: CSVDGGAYEQYF.